The 29 T cell receptor beta chains reported below all come from one sample, sequenced in a study of cytomegalovirus exposure and HLA in healthy donors. Primers for the PCR totalled 60 Vbeta and 13 Jbeta. Repertoires were generated with immunoSEQ multiplex PCR, while TCRdb's copy carries only in-frame clones and drops some. The table lists some 160,000 clones, roughly 84% of them singletons, with roughly 2.5% in the top ten. Sequencing was carried out using PBMCs. These TCRs come from a boy aged 2 to 10 in good health and CMV-seronegative.

The rearrangement uses TRBV7-3 and TRBJ1-5; D perhaps matches TRBD1 (5 bases). Germline loops: CDR1 SGHTA, CDR2 FQGTGA. This CDR3 region has 15 residues. Trimming took off 5 bases at V and 4 bases at J, with 15 bases between the two ends. The CDR3 is CASSRDGRGNQPQHF. Here the CDR3 DNA reads TGTGCCAGCAGCCGGGACGGGAGGGGTAATCAGCCCCAGCATTTT. Looking up the rest from reference TRBV7-3 and TRBJ1-5 gives the full variable domain: GAGVSQTPSNKVTEKGKYVELRCDPISGHTALYWYRQSLGQGPEFLIYFQGTGAADDSGLPNDRFFAVRPEGSVSTLKIQRTERGDSAVYLCASSRDGRGNQPQHFGDGTRLSIL.

This chain joins TRBV5-1 and TRBJ2-5; 7 positions match TRBD2. The CDR3 loop spans 16 amino acids. Germline trimming cut 2 bases from V and 0 bases from J; bases unmatched to any gene: 7. The germline CDR1 and CDR2 sequences are SGHRS and YFSETQ. The CDR3 region has the DNA TGCGCCAGCAGCTTAGCGGGACCGGCGAACCAAGAGACCCAGTACTTC. Protein: CASSLAGPANQETQYF.

V usage is TRBV5-1 and J usage is TRBJ2-4; perhaps TRBD1 as D (6 bases). The V and J ends lost 4 bases and 0 bases respectively, with 8 bases between them. Germline V lookup: CDR1 SGHRS, CDR2 YFSETQ. The CDR3 contains 14 residues. CDR3 protein: CASSPQGAKNIQYF. The DNA of the CDR3 is TGCGCCAGCAGCCCACAGGGAGCCAAAAACATTCAGTACTTC.

The genes are TRBV5-1 and TRBJ1-2; D remains unclear. The germline CDR1 and CDR2 sequences are SGHRS and YFSETQ. The CDR3 totals 15 residues. V was clipped by 0 bases and J by 2 bases, with 11 bases between them. The CDR3 loop reads CASSLAGMNNYGYTF. Written as DNA, the CDR3 is TGCGCCAGCAGCTTGGCCGGGATGAACAACTATGGCTACACCTTC. The full variable domain, its missing parts supplied by reference TRBV5-1 and TRBJ1-2, is KAGVTQTPRYLIKTRGQQVTLSCSPISGHRSVSWYQQTPGQGLQFLFEYFSETQRNKGNFPGRFSGRQFSNSRSEMNVSTLELGDSALYLCASSLAGMNNYGYTFGSGTRLTVV.

In its sample, this clone was seen once. This chain connects TRBV7-9 to TRBJ1-1, with D tentatively TRBD1 (5 bases). Trimming left V 0 bases short and J 6 bases short, with 23 bases between. The germline V gene has CDR1 SEHNR and CDR2 FQNEAQ (reference sequence). This CDR3 contains 18 residues. CDR3 in DNA: TGTGCCAGCAGCTTAGCGGCGGGTCAGGGCGGGACCCGCCCTGAAGCTTTCTTT. This codes for CASSLAAGQGGTRPEAFF. Full variable domain (rest looked up from reference TRBV7-9 and TRBJ1-1): DTGVSQNPRHKITKRGQNVTFRCDPISEHNRLYWYRQTLGQGPEFLTYFQNEAQLEKSRLLSDRFSAERPKGSFSTLEIQRTEQGDSAMYLCASSLAAGQGGTRPEAFFGQGTRLTVV.

The V call is TRBV29-1, the J call TRBJ2-1; D ambiguous. V was clipped by 6 bases and J by 3 bases, with 3 bases between them. The CDR3 has 10 amino acids. The germline gives CDR1 SQVTM, CDR2 ANQGSEA. CDR3 nucleotide sequence: TGCAGCGTCAGCTACAATGAGCAGTTCTTC. Translated: CSVSYNEQFF.

This clone was observed a handful of times. The chain has TRBV19 and TRBJ2-3; D is possibly TRBD2 (5 bases). CDR1 LNHDA and CDR2 SQIVND come from the germline V gene (reference sequence). V lost 7 bases to trimming and J lost 0 bases, with 11 bases between them. CDR3 size: 14 residues. CDR3 residues: CASTGFSSTDTQYF. In nucleotides, the CDR3 is TGTGCCAGTACGGGATTTTCTAGCACAGATACGCAGTATTTT.

The J gene is TRBJ2-3, the V gene TRBV2; possible D gene TRBD2, 6 bases. The V end was cut by 8 bases, the J end by 2 bases, with 14 bases between. The length of the CDR3 is 14 residues. Per germline, CDR1 SNHLY and CDR2 FYNNEI. As DNA, the CDR3 is TGTGCCAGCCGGGGTGGGGGGTACACAGATACGCAGTATTTT. This translates into CASRGGGYTDTQYF. Together with reference TRBV2 and TRBJ2-3, the CDR3 gives the full variable domain: EPEVTQTPSHQVTQMGQEVILRCVPISNHLYFYWYRQILGQKVEFLVSFYNNEISEKSEIFDDQFSVERPDGSNFTLKIRSTKLEDSAMYFCASRGGGYTDTQYFGPGTRLTVL.

This clone was detected only a few times. The chain links TRBV5-6 to TRBJ1-3, with D perhaps TRBD1 (6 bases). Germline loops: CDR1 SGHDT, CDR2 YYEEEE. The V gene lost 4 bases and the J gene lost 2 bases, with 16 bases spanning the gap. This CDR3 is 16 amino acids long. CDR3 protein: CASSRSPQGPGNTIYF. The CDR3 coding sequence is TGTGCCAGCAGCCGTTCCCCTCAGGGGCCTGGAAACACCATATATTTT. The variable domain in full, with the rest retrieved from reference TRBV5-6 and TRBJ1-3, is DAGVTQSPTHLIKTRGQQVTLRCSPKSGHDTVSWYQQALGQGPQFIFQYYEEEERQRGNFPDRFSGHQFPNYSSELNVNALLLGDSALYLCASSRSPQGPGNTIYFGEGSWLTVV.

The chain carries TRBV4-1 and TRBJ1-3, with TRBD1 as a possible D gene (6 bases). CDR3 length: 15 amino acids. V was cut by 2 bases and J by 0 bases, with 8 bases left in between. Germline CDR1 and CDR2: MGHRA and YSYEKL. The DNA for the CDR3 is TGCGCCAGCAGCCAACGCAGGGGCTCTGGAAACACCATATATTTT. Its protein product is CASSQRRGSGNTIYF.

The chain employs TRBV11-3 and TRBJ1-1; D is unresolved. Germline V gene data show CDR1 as SGHNT and CDR2 as YENEEA. This CDR3 contains 15 residues. Trimming pared 1 base from V and 6 bases from J, leaving 15 bases between. In DNA, the CDR3 is TGTGCCAGCAGCTTAGGGGCGTCCCGGTCCCCTGAAGCTTTCTTT. This codes for CASSLGASRSPEAFF.

The V and J genes are TRBV6-6 and TRBJ2-5; 7 bases align to TRBD1. The CDR3 extends over 15 amino acids. Germline CDR1 reads MNHNY; CDR2 reads SVGAGI (reference sequence). V lost 6 bases to trimming and J lost 2 bases; unmatched junction nucleotides: 9. CDR3 coding DNA: TGTGCCAGCAGCCGAATCGGGACAGTTCAAGAGACCCAGTACTTC. Translated: CASSRIGTVQETQYF.

The chain uses TRBV4-1 and TRBJ1-2; no reliable D call. The CDR3 runs 12 residues. Per the germline V gene, CDR1 is MGHRA and CDR2 is YSYEKL. Deletions cut 0 bases from V and 5 bases from J, with 4 bases between. The CDR3 DNA is TGCGCCAGCAGCCAAGAGAGATATGGCTACACCTTC. This gives the protein CASSQERYGYTF.

The chain joins TRBV12-5 to TRBJ2-7; the D gene is possibly TRBD2 (6 bases). The CDR3 covers 16 residues. Germline CDR1 is LGHNT and CDR2 is FRNRAP. V lost 0 bases, J lost 2 bases, and 14 bases lay in between. DNA for the CDR3: TGTGCTAGTGGTTTGGTACTTAGCGGTCCAGCCTACGAGCAGTACTTC. Its translation: CASGLVLSGPAYEQYF.

CDR3 protein: CASSMIAGAVYEQYF. The DNA for the CDR3 is TGTGCCAGCAGCATGATAGCGGGTGCGGTCTACGAGCAGTACTTC. The chain is built from TRBV11-2 and TRBJ2-7, with 7 positions matching TRBD2. Per germline, CDR1 SGHAT and CDR2 FQNNGV. The CDR3 runs 15 residues. The V segment lost 5 bases and the J segment 3 bases; nucleotides outside the gene matches: 10. The full variable domain, rest sourced from reference TRBV11-2 and TRBJ2-7, is EAGVAQSPRYKIIEKRQSVAFWCNPISGHATLYWYQQILGQGPKLLIQFQNNGVVDDSQLPKDRFSAERLKGVDSTLKIQPAKLEDSAVYLCASSMIAGAVYEQYFGPGTRLTVT.

V gene TRBV11-1 combines with J gene TRBJ2-1; 7 positions match TRBD1. Trimming cost V 5 bases and J 13 bases; bases outside gene matches: 11. The CDR3 is 13 amino acids. Germline assignment: CDR1 SGHAT and CDR2 FQDESV (reference sequence). The CDR3 loop reads CASSARQGRGQFF. The DNA of the CDR3 is TGTGCCAGCAGCGCTAGACAGGGAAGAGGACAGTTCTTC.

This chain joins TRBV28 and TRBJ1-4, with D possibly matching TRBD1 (5 bases). CDR1 is MDHEN, CDR2 SYDVKM, per germline. CDR3 length: 16 residues. Trimming cost V 3 bases and J 5 bases, with 16 bases left between them. The CDR3 spells CASSLPGPGRNEKLFF. CDR3 nucleotide sequence: TGTGCCAGCAGTTTGCCGGGGCCAGGGAGGAATGAAAAACTGTTTTTT.

The J gene is TRBJ2-7, the V gene TRBV7-8; 11 bases are shared with TRBD1. The J segment lost 3 bases and the V segment lost 5 bases, leaving 3 bases of the junction unmatched. CDR1 and CDR2 (germline): SGHVS, FQNEAQ. CDR3 size: 14 residues. The CDR3 DNA reads as TGTGCCAGCAGCGGGGGGACAGGGGGCTACGAGCAGTACTTC. This translates into CASSGGTGGYEQYF.

As concerns this clone: The germline gene is not matched at one end of the junction; a read error may be the cause. The chain employs TRBV29-1 and TRBJ2-1; perhaps TRBD2 as D (6 bases). The CDR3 has 13 residues. Germline CDR1 is SQVTM and CDR2 is ANQGSEA. The CDR3 region has the DNA TGCAGCATTGATAGCGGTCCTTACAATGAGCAGTTCTTC. The encoded protein is CSIDSGPYNEQFF.

This sequence joins TRBV6-5 and TRBJ2-1; TRBD1 is a possible D gene (8 bases). Per germline, CDR1 MNHEY and CDR2 SVGAGI. V dropped 5 bases and J dropped 9 bases, with 14 bases sitting between them. The CDR3 covers 13 residues. CDR3 sequence: CASSEDREGEQFF. Written as DNA, the CDR3 is TGTGCCAGCAGTGAGGACAGGGAGGGTGAGCAGTTCTTC.

The chain combines TRBV6-1 with TRBJ2-7; TRBD1 might be the D (6 bases). Germline CDR1 is MNHNS and CDR2 is SASEGT. This CDR3 is built from 15 residues. V dropped 6 bases and J dropped 1 base, with 16 bases sitting between them. As DNA, the CDR3 is TGTGCCAGCAGCACAGGGCTGGCGTTATCCTACGAGCAGTACTTC. Translation gives CASSTGLALSYEQYF.

This chain connects TRBV7-2 to TRBJ2-1, with TRBD2 matching over 13 bases. Germline assignment: CDR1 SGHTA and CDR2 FQGNSA. Trimming at V came to 3 bases and at J to 4 bases, leaving 9 bases not matched to a gene. The CDR3 runs 18 residues. CDR3 in amino acids: CASSFGRLAGGRYNEQFF. Here the CDR3 DNA reads TGTGCCAGCAGCTTCGGTAGACTAGCGGGAGGTCGATACAATGAGCAGTTCTTC. Together with reference TRBV7-2 and TRBJ2-1, the CDR3 gives the full variable domain: GAGVSQSPSNKVTEKGKDVELRCDPISGHTALYWYRQSLGQGLEFLIYFQGNSAPDKSGLPSDRFSAERTGGSVSTLTIQRTQQEDSAVYLCASSFGRLAGGRYNEQFFGPGTRLTVL.

This sequence joins TRBV6-5 and TRBJ2-7, with D tentatively TRBD1 (5 bases). Germline V gives CDR1 MNHEY, CDR2 SVGAGI. Trimming shortened V by 6 bases and J by 6 bases, and 12 bases separated the two germline ends. The CDR3 has 12 residues. In DNA form, the CDR3 reads TGTGCCAGCAGCAAACAAAGGGGCGAGCAGTACTTC. It translates to CASSKQRGEQYF.

The genes are TRBV5-1 and TRBJ2-7, with 9 bases fitting TRBD1. The J segment lost 4 bases and the V segment lost 0 bases, leaving 11 bases of the junction unmatched. Per germline, CDR1 SGHRS and CDR2 YFSETQ. CDR3 size: 17 residues. In nucleotides, the CDR3 is TGCGCCAGCAGCTTGGGCTCCCCGGGACAGGGAGGGTACGAGCAGTACTTC. It codes for CASSLGSPGQGGYEQYF.

V and J are TRBV11-3 and TRBJ1-1, with D possibly TRBD1 on 6 matching bases. CDR1 and CDR2 from the germline V gene are SGHNT and YENEEA. This CDR3 comprises 13 residues. Trimming took 1 base from V and 8 from J, leaving 11 bases between them. Here the CDR3 DNA reads TGTGCCAGCAGCTTAGTTGTTCAGGGGGAAGCTTTCTTT. This gives the protein CASSLVVQGEAFF.

The rearrangement uses TRBV5-1 and TRBJ2-7; D is unclear. The length of the CDR3 is 14 residues. Germline loops: CDR1 SGHRS, CDR2 YFSETQ. Trimming shortened V by 2 bases and J by 0 bases, and 9 bases separated the two germline ends. In DNA form, the CDR3 reads TGCGCCAGCAGCTTCGAACCGAGCTCCTACGAGCAGTACTTC. This gives the protein CASSFEPSSYEQYF. The full variable domain, with the rest looked up from reference TRBV5-1 and TRBJ2-7, is KAGVTQTPRYLIKTRGQQVTLSCSPISGHRSVSWYQQTPGQGLQFLFEYFSETQRNKGNFPGRFSGRQFSNSRSEMNVSTLELGDSALYLCASSFEPSSYEQYFGPGTRLTVT.

This CDR3 reads CAWSYDRGNSPLHF. CDR3 DNA sequence: TGTGCCTGGTCTTATGACAGGGGGAATTCACCCCTCCACTTT. This chain joins TRBV30 and TRBJ1-6, with TRBD1 identical over 9 bases. V shed 5 bases and J 7 bases; nucleotides not matched to a gene: 6. Germline-derived CDR1 and CDR2 are GTSNPN and SVGIG (reference sequence). This CDR3 spans 14 amino acids.

The V gene is TRBV20-1, the J gene TRBJ2-1; D call uncertain. V lost 6 bases and J lost 3, with 6 bases in between. The CDR3 contains 11 residues. The germline V gene has CDR1 DFQATT and CDR2 SNEGSKA (reference sequence). CDR3 nucleotide sequence: TGCAGTGCCCCGGGCTACAATGAGCAGTTCTTC. This sequence encodes CSAPGYNEQFF.

The chain joins TRBV6-5 to TRBJ1-5, with D maybe TRBD1 (6 bases). This CDR3 region has 14 residues. Trimming left V 6 bases short and J 0 bases short, with 9 bases between. Germline V gene data show CDR1 as MNHEY and CDR2 as SVGAGI. The CDR3 DNA reads TGTGCCAGCAGGCGCAGGGGTAGCAATCAGCCCCAGCATTTT. This encodes CASRRRGSNQPQHF.